This T cell receptor beta chain was sequenced during a study of regulatory T cells in long-lasting Graves disease. Time point described: persistent/refractory GD, antithyroid drugs over 5 years with positive TRAb. Extracted PBMC RNA gave rise to the TCR library. EDTA tubes were used for drawing around 9.7 milliliters of peripheral blood. With iRepertoire HTBI primers and Arm-PCR of CDR3 regions, TCR beta libraries were built. In the original workflow: The study identified around 62 TRBV and some 15 TRBJ segments across samples. Each CDR3 protein is one row after TCRdb ran MiXCR on the multiplex PCR reads. For this entry, the V and J calls and clone size follow TCRdb and not the study's own pipeline. This sample has hundreds of thousands of distinct CDR3 sequences, with 22% found just once. The CDR3 loop spans 15 amino acids. The V and J ends lost 2 bases and 2 bases respectively, with 7 bases between them. Germline loops: CDR1 MNHEY, CDR2 SMNVEV (reference sequence).

This clonotype occurred many times. Its antigen is currently unknown. Study-wide results and caveats: The study examined only peripheral blood, not thyroid tissue.

The specimen comprised peripheral blood mononuclear cells (PBMCs), sampled when the disease was refractory, from a patient treated with antithyroid drugs. This clonotype was sampled from a female donor with Graves disease. This chain joins TRBV27 and TRBJ1-6; a possible D gene is TRBD1 (5 bases). CDR3 nucleotide sequence: TGTGCCAGCAGTTTAAGGGGCCCCTATAATTCACCCCTCCACTTT. Translating it yields CASSLRGPYNSPLHF.